A few counts support the clone carrying this T cell receptor (beta chain). Antigen unknown. This specimen belongs to a study of T cell repertoires in cytomegalovirus infection. Study background: Matching HLA type, along with CMV infection, was indicated by public TCR beta signatures.

This CDR3 is 15 amino acids long. Germline CDR1 is SGDLS and CDR2 is YYNGEE. The V and J ends lost 4 bases and 3 bases respectively, with 14 bases between them. TCRdb re-derived calls from the reads in MiXCR, one entry per CDR3 protein. The sample shows about 900,000 distinct CDR3 sequences, roughly 31% of them seen only once. The clonotype comes from a human donor in good health (CMV status not recorded). Some clones in this sample may be carry-over from other donors' samples. V is TRBV9 and J is TRBJ1-5; D might be TRBD1 (6 bases). The specimen was cultured CD8+ T cells from PBMCs, collected from culture after CMV antigen stimulation. The CDR3 is CASSPNWGLNQPQHF. As DNA, the CDR3 is TGTGCCAGCAGCCCTAATTGGGGGCTCAATCAGCCCCAGCATTTT.